The source of this T cell receptor beta chain is a study of cytomegalovirus exposure and HLA in healthy donors. Overall study context: There were tens of millions of unique TCRs (from HLA-typed donors) in an early data release. Study-wide findings and caveats: Versus the roughly 670-donor mean, an Asian-associated ancestry cluster reportedly showed fewer N-insertions in a later analysis.

The PCR contained 60 Vbeta and 13 Jbeta primers. The protocol was immunoSEQ multiplex PCR, while the TCRdb copy is restricted to in-frame clones and leaves out a portion. The repertoire holds some 130,000 clones, roughly 70% seen once, with roughly 6.6% in the top ten. V was pared by 4 bases and J by 5 bases, with 13 bases between. The germline V gene has CDR1 SGHRS and CDR2 YFSETQ. The CDR3 has 14 residues. This clone was counted only a few times. Its matching antigen is unknown. The V and J genes are TRBV5-1 and TRBJ1-5; a possible D gene is TRBD1 (5 bases). The origin of this receptor is a man younger than 45 in good health and CMV-seronegative. Material for sequencing was PBMCs. CDR3 region: CASSPMGGDQPQHF. The CDR3 DNA is TGCGCCAGCAGCCCTATGGGGGGGGATCAGCCCCAGCATTTT.